The 14 T cell receptor beta chains below were found in one sample sequenced in a study of regulatory T cells in long-lasting Graves disease. The time point is: newly diagnosed GD, antithyroid drugs for less than 3 months. TCR sequences were obtained from RNA taken from PBMCs. Arm-PCR of CDR3 regions with iRepertoire HTBI primers generated TCR beta libraries. TCRdb re-analysed the multiplex PCR reads in MiXCR, keeping a single row per CDR3 protein. The sample includes about 530,000 distinct CDR3 sequences, around 16% of them seen just once. These data also featured in a second study, about T cells in Graves' hyperthyroidism and ophthalmopathy.

Here the sequenced sample was peripheral blood mononuclear cells (PBMCs), taken at new diagnosis, from a patient treated with antithyroid drugs. These receptors all come from a woman in her forties or fifties with Graves disease.

The V and J genes are TRBV13 and TRBJ1-1, with unresolved D. The CDR3 loop spans 12 amino acids. The V end lost 5 bases, the J end lost 2 bases, and 6 bases lay between the germline ends. Per germline, CDR1 PRHDT and CDR2 FYEKMQ (reference sequence). CDR3 nucleotides: TGTGCCAGCAGCCACGAAAACACTGAAGCTTTCTTT. Translated: CASSHENTEAFF.

V is TRBV9 and J is TRBJ1-2, with a possible D match to TRBD1 (5 bases). The CDR3 has 14 residues. CDR1 SGDLS and CDR2 YYNGEE come from the germline V gene. With 1 base removed from V and 7 bases from J, the gap between germline ends came to 14 bases. In DNA form, the CDR3 reads TGTGCCAGCAGCGTAAGGGATCAGGGAGGTGGCTACACCTTC. Translating gives CASSVRDQGGGYTF.

The table lists this clonotype with many counts. The V gene is TRBV28, the J gene TRBJ2-7; possible D gene TRBD2, 5 bases. Germline lookup yields CDR1 MDHEN and CDR2 SYDVKM. The CDR3 has 14 residues. V lost 7 bases, J lost 1 base, and 14 bases lay in between. DNA for the CDR3: TGTGCCAGCACCCCGCCCGGGAATTCCTACGAGCAGTACTTC. Protein product: CASTPPGNSYEQYF.

As for this clonotype: This may stem from a read error, because a much larger clone lies one nucleotide away. V gene TRBV9 combines with J gene TRBJ2-5, with TRBD1 identical over 8 bases. The CDR3 has 13 amino acids. Germline trimming cut 2 bases from V and 3 bases from J; bases unmatched to any gene: 0. CDR1 SGDLS and CDR2 YYNGEE come from the germline V gene. The CDR3 reads CASSVTGEETQYF. DNA of the CDR3: TGTGCCAGCAGCGTGACAGGGGAAGAGACCCAGTACTTC. The whole variable domain, remainder taken from reference TRBV9 and TRBJ2-5, is DSGVTQTPKHLITATGQRVTLRCSPRSGDLSVYWYQQSLDQGLQFLIQYYNGEERAKGNILERFSAQQFPDLHSELNLSSLELGDSALYFCASSVTGEETQYFGPGTRLLVL.

This clonotype was found a few times. The gene calls are TRBV3-1 and TRBJ2-3, with 9 bases identical to TRBD2. Germline V gene sequence: CDR1 LGHDT, CDR2 YNNKEL (reference sequence). This CDR3 contains 18 residues. V lost 0 bases, J lost 2 bases, and 9 bases stayed unmatched. CDR3 in amino acids: CASSQEAAGGPDTDTQYF. The DNA of the CDR3 is TGTGCCAGCAGCCAAGAGGCGGCGGGGGGGCCTGACACAGATACGCAGTATTTT.

This clonotype was recorded many times. J is TRBJ2-3 and V is TRBV5-1; 7 bases line up with TRBD1. Germline V lookup: CDR1 SGHRS, CDR2 YFSETQ. This CDR3 contains 14 residues. The trim removed 3 bases at V and 2 bases at J, leaving 3 bases unmatched. The CDR3 DNA follows: TGCGCCAGCAGCTCGGACAGGTCCACAGATACGCAGTATTTT. Its translation: CASSSDRSTDTQYF.

This clonotype was seen at least ten times. CDR3 sequence reads: CASSAGIGQYF. The CDR3 DNA follows: TGTGCCAGCAGTGCAGGGATTGGGCAGTATTTT. The chain is built from TRBV28 and TRBJ2-3; a possible D gene is TRBD1 (5 bases). This CDR3 region has 11 residues. Trimming removed 5 bases from V and 11 bases from J, with 11 bases in between. Germline CDR1 reads MDHEN; CDR2 reads SYDVKM.

The chain is built from TRBV20-1 and TRBJ2-7; D gene uncertain. Germline CDR1 and CDR2: DFQATT and SNEGSKA (reference sequence). V dropped 5 bases and J dropped 3 bases, with 11 bases sitting between them. The CDR3 length is 12 residues. The CDR3, as DNA: TGCAGTGCTTCGGGTGCCCTCTACGAGCAGTACTTC. It is translated as CSASGALYEQYF.

This clonotype has a single count. The rearrangement joins TRBV28 to TRBJ2-1, with a tentative D call TRBD2 (7 bases). Germline loops: CDR1 MDHEN, CDR2 SYDVKM. CDR3 size: 16 residues. Between the trimmed V and J ends, which lost 3 bases and 0 bases, there was a span of 12 bases. The CDR3 protein is CASSFGGPPSYNEQFF. The CDR3 DNA is TGTGCCAGCAGTTTCGGGGGGCCCCCCTCCTACAATGAGCAGTTCTTC.

This clonotype has ten or more counts. This chain connects TRBV7-2 to TRBJ1-2; D call uncertain. Germline values: CDR1 SGHTA, CDR2 FQGNSA. This CDR3 region has 13 residues. V lost 5 bases and J 8 bases, leaving 15 bases between the germline ends. The CDR3 sequence: CASSITMTYGYTF. DNA of the CDR3: TGTGCCAGCAGCATCACAATGACCTACGGCTACACCTTC.

This clonotype has at least ten counts. The chain recombines TRBV2 with TRBJ1-3; no reliable D call. Trimming left V 7 bases short and J 1 base short, with 11 bases between. Germline-derived CDR1 and CDR2 are SNHLY and FYNNEI. The CDR3 sequence is 14 residues long. CDR3 region: CASIGSDSGNTIYF. CDR3 in DNA: TGTGCCAGCATCGGGAGCGATTCTGGAAACACCATATATTTT.

The sample holds a few counts of this clonotype. This chain joins TRBV30 and TRBJ2-3, with D possibly called TRBD1 or TRBD2 (7 bases each). Trimming cost V 5 bases and J 10 bases, with 25 bases left between them. The CDR3 consists of 15 residues. Germline lookup yields CDR1 GTSNPN and CDR2 SVGIG (reference sequence). CDR3 in amino acids: CAWSDDREGAHAQYF. For the CDR3, the DNA is TGTGCCTGGTCTGACGACAGGGAGGGGGCCCATGCGCAGTATTTT. Supplemented by reference TRBV30 and TRBJ2-3, the full variable domain reads SQTIHQWPATLVQPVGSPLSLECTVEGTSNPNLYWYRQAAGRGLQLLFYSVGIGQISSEVPQNLSASRPQDRQFILSSKKLLLSDSGFYLCAWSDDREGAHAQYFGPGTRLTVL.

The V gene is TRBV20-1, the J gene TRBJ2-1; 7 nucleotides line up with TRBD2. The CDR3 sequence is 15 residues long. Trimming cost V 3 bases and J 0 bases; bases outside gene matches: 5. Germline V CDR1 and CDR2: DFQATT, SNEGSKA (reference sequence). The CDR3 DNA follows: TGCAGTGCTAGCTTCCGGGACTACTCCTACAATGAGCAGTTCTTC. It codes for CSASFRDYSYNEQFF.

This clonotype was observed at least ten times. The V gene is TRBV6-2 or TRBV6-3, the J gene TRBJ2-3; 13 nucleotides agree with TRBD2. The CDR3 spans 14 residues. Germline lookup yields CDR1 MNHEY and CDR2 SVGEGT. The ends lost 10 bases at V and 6 bases at J; junction bases unmatched: 7. The CDR3 loop is CATTSGGARDTQYF. The CDR3 DNA reads TGTGCCACCACTAGCGGGGGGGCCAGGGATACGCAGTATTTT.